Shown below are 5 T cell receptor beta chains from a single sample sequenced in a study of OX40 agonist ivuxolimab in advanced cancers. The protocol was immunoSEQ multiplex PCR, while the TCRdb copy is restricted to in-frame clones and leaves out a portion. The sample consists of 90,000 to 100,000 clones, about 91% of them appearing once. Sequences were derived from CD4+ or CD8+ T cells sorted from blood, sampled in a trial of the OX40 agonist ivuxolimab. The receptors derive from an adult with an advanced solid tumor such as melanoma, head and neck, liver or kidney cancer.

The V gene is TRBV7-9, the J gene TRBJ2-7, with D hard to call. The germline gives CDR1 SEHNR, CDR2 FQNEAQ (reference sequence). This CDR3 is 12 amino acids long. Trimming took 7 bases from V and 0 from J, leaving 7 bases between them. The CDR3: CASNTISYEQYF. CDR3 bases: TGTGCCAGCAACACTATCTCCTACGAGCAGTACTTC.

The CDR3 DNA reads TGTGCCAGCTCTCGAGGTGGCTCCTACGAGCAGTACTTC. It encodes CASSRGGSYEQYF. This sequence joins TRBV18 and TRBJ2-7; D is uncertain. This CDR3 region has 13 residues. Germline loops: CDR1 KGHSH, CDR2 LQKENI. V lost 6 bases and J 0 bases, leaving 9 bases between the germline ends.

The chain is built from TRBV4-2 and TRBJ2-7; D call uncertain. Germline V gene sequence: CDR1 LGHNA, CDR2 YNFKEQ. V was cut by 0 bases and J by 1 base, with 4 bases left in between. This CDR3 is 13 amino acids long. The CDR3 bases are TGTGCCAGCAGCCAAGAAGTTTCCTACGAGCAGTACTTC. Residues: CASSQEVSYEQYF.

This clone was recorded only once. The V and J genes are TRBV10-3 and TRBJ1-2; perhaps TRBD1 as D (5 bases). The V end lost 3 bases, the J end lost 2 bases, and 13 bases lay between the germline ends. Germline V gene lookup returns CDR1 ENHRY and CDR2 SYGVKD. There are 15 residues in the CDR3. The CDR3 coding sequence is TGTGCCATCAGTGAACTTCTTGACAGAAACTATGGCTACACCTTC. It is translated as CAISELLDRNYGYTF.

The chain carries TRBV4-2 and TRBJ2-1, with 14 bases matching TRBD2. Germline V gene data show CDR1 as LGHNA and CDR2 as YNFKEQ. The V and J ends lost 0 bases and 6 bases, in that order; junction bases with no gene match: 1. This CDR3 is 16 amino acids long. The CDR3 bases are TGTGCCAGCAGCCAAGAGACTAGCGGGAGGGCCAATGAGCAGTTCTTC. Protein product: CASSQETSGRANEQFF.